This T cell receptor (beta chain) was observed in a study of cytomegalovirus exposure and HLA in healthy donors. This clone was counted a few times. CDR1 is SNHLY and CDR2 is FYNNEI in the germline V gene. The trim removed 5 bases at V and 5 bases at J, leaving 10 bases unmatched. The CDR3 consists of 15 residues. Both 60 Vbeta primers and 13 Jbeta primers went into the PCR. The data were produced by immunoSEQ multiplex PCR, yet TCRdb's version contains in-frame clones alone and is incomplete. The sample consists of about 77,000 clones, 78% of them appearing once. V gene TRBV2 combines with J gene TRBJ1-1, with 8 nucleotides matching TRBD1. The receptor's source is a man aged 40-50 years in good health and CMV-seronegative. Material for sequencing was PBMCs. The CDR3 DNA sequence: TGTGCCAGCAGTCCTTGGACAGGGCGGGAAACTGAAGCTTTCTTT. This sequence encodes CASSPWTGRETEAFF.